This TCR beta chain was recovered during a study of shared clonotypes between healthy human individuals. Study observations and caveats: Lower generation probabilities were found for non-shared clonotypes than for those shared by all four donors. An effect of sequencing depth on clonotype sharing among donors was expected. Naive subsets generally had larger estimated richness than memory subsets.

Sequenced by immunoSEQ multiplex PCR; TCRdb stores in-frame clones only, minus some. The table has 2 million to 3 million clones, under 95% seen once. On this clone itself: Its antigen is unknown.

CD4+ cells yielded CD45RA+ naive and CD45RA-negative memory subsets. The clonotype originates from a man in his late teens or twenties in good health. Some clones in this sample may be carry-over from other donors' samples. Sample: naive CD4+ T cells from PBMCs. As to subset: CD45RA+ positively selected.

CDR3 amino acids: CASSEWSPGGVNSPLHF. In nucleotides, the CDR3 is TGTGCCAGCAGTGAATGGTCCCCGGGGGGTGTTAATTCACCCCTCCACTTT. The chain is built from TRBV25-1 and TRBJ1-6; a weak D match, TRBD1 (5 bases). Trimming removed 1 base from V and 6 bases from J, with 16 bases in between. Per germline, CDR1 MGHDK and CDR2 SYGVNS. The CDR3 runs to 17 residues.